This T cell receptor beta chain is drawn from a study of blood T cell repertoires in COVID-19. Study-level information: Samples of COVID-19 (acute and convalescent) were obtained from the United States, Italy and Spain. Sources were T cells, B-cell-depleted T cells, or PBMCs; the material itself was cDNA or gDNA.

This table comes from immunoSEQ multiplex PCR, and its TCRdb copy is limited to in-frame clones, with some not included. The table includes hundreds of thousands of clones, 70% to 90% detected once. Germline V lookup: CDR1 MNHEY, CDR2 SVGAGI. The CDR3 totals 13 residues. Trimming took 8 bases from V and 5 from J; bases not matched to a gene: 2. Patients from Seattle were sampled longitudinally, starting during active infection. J is TRBJ2-3 and V is TRBV6-5; 12 bases line up with TRBD1. This clonotype was sampled from a woman between 45 and 65 years old with COVID-19, enrolled during active disease. Material for sequencing was peripheral blood. Here the CDR3 DNA reads TGTGCCAGCCGGGACAGGGGGCAAGATACGCAGTATTTT. This sequence encodes CASRDRGQDTQYF.